The clone carrying this T cell receptor (beta chain) was counted between two and nine times. Antigen: not known. Clinical symptoms, serum thyroxine, TRAb, thyroid ultrasound and orbital computed tomography informed diagnoses. These data come from a study of T cells in Graves' hyperthyroidism and ophthalmopathy. In the study overall: Peripheral blood specimens were obtained at initial diagnosis, prior to any treatment.

The junction had 7 bases not matched to a gene; V was cut back by 6 bases and J by 6 bases. The CDR3 runs 12 residues. Germline CDR1 is DFQATT and CDR2 is SNEGSKA (reference sequence). TCR beta CDR3 region amplification was performed from RNA transcripts. First-round RT-PCR of the TCR CDR3 relied on the HTBI primer set. Each CDR3 protein gets one entry after TCRdb re-called the multiplex PCR reads with MiXCR. Of 300,000 to 350,000 distinct CDR3 sequences listed, approximately 15% are singletons. Study observations and caveats: Blood also carried most thyroid clonotypes expanded above 0.001.

The chain is built from TRBV20-1 and TRBJ1-2; TRBD1 aligns across 7 bases. Sequenced input: blood. The receptor was derived from a man aged 30-40 years with Graves' hyperthyroidism. The CDR3 region is CSANRGRNGYTF. The CDR3 DNA reads as TGCAGTGCCAATAGGGGGCGGAATGGCTACACCTTC.